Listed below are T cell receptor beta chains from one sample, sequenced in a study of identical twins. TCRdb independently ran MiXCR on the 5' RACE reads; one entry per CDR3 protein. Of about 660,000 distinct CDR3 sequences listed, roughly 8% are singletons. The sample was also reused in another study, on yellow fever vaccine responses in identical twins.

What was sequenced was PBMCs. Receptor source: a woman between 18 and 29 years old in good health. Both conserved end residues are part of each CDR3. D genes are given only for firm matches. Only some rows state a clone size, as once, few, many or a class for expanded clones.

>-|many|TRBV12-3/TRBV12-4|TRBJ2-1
CASSPLASLYNEQFF
TGTGCCAGCAGTCCGCTAGCGAGTCTCTACAATGAGCAGTTCTTC
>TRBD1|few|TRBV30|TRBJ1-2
CAFPTGNYGYTF
TGTGCCTTCCCGACAGGGAACTATGGCTACACCTTC
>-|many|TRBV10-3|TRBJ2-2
CAINTQTGELFF
TGTGCCATCAATACCCAGACCGGGGAGCTGTTTTTT
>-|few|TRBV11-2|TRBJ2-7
CASSFRVGSPSSYEQYF
TGTGCCAGCAGCTTTAGGGTCGGGAGTCCTTCCTCCTACGAGCAGTACTTC
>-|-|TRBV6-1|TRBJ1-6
CASSPWGRSPLHF
TGTGCCAGCAGCCCGTGGGGGCGTTCACCCCTCCACTTT
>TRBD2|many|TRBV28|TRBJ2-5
CASRPRLAGVQETQYF
TGTGCCAGCAGACCCCGACTAGCGGGGGTCCAAGAGACCCAGTACTTC
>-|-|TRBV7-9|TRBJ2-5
CASRDRGPETQYF
TGTGCCAGCAGAGACAGAGGCCCTGAGACCCAGTACTTC
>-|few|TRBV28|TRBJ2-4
CASSERGGTKNIQYF
TGTGCCAGCAGCGAAAGGGGGGGAACCAAAAACATTCAGTACTTC
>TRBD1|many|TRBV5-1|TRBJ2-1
CASSSADRVESEQFF
TGCGCCAGCAGCTCAGCGGACAGGGTCGAAAGTGAGCAGTTCTTC
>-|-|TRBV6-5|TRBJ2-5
CARQGGETQYF
TGTGCCAGGCAGGGTGGGGAGACCCAGTACTTC
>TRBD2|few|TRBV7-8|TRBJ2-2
CASSSRTSGGASRTGELFF
TGTGCCAGCAGCTCAAGGACTAGCGGGGGGGCCTCGCGGACCGGGGAGCTGTTTTTT
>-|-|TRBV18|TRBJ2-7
CASSPDPNKNYEQYF
TGTGCCAGCTCTCCGGACCCGAACAAAAACTACGAGCAGTACTTC
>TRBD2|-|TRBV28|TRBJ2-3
CASSHPTSGWADTQYF
TGTGCCAGCAGCCACCCGACTAGCGGGTGGGCAGATACGCAGTATTTT
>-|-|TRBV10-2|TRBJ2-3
CATEGAGFTDTQYF
TGCGCCACGGAGGGAGCGGGCTTCACAGATACGCAGTATTTT
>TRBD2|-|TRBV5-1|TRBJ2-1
CASSLQPGLGYDEQFF
TGCGCCAGCAGCTTACAACCGGGACTAGGGTACGATGAGCAGTTCTTC
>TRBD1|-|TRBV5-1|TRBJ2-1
CASRLQGVPYNEQFF
TGCGCCAGCAGGTTACAGGGGGTACCCTACAATGAGCAGTTCTTC
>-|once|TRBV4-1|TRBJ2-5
CASSQVDRQETQYF
TGCGCCAGCAGCCAGGTCGACAGACAAGAGACCCAGTACTTC
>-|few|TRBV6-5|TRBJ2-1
CASSYSTSTEQFF
TGTGCCAGCAGTTACTCGACCAGCACTGAGCAGTTCTTC
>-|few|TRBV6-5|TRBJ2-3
CASSYTGVLSTDTQYF
TGTGCCAGCAGTTACACGGGGGTACTTTCCACAGATACGCAGTATTTT
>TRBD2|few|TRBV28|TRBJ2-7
CASGTGTSGSWYEQYF
TGTGCCAGCGGAACCGGGACTAGCGGGAGTTGGTACGAGCAGTACTTC
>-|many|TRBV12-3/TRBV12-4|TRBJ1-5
CASSEQKNSNQPQHF
TGTGCCAGCAGCGAACAGAAAAATAGCAATCAGCCCCAGCATTTT
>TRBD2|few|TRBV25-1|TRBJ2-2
CASSGFPGTSPGELFF
TGTGCCAGCAGTGGGTTTCCCGGGACTAGTCCCGGGGAGCTGTTTTTT
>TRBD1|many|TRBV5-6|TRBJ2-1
CASSFPGQGVGNEQFF
TGTGCCAGCAGCTTTCCGGGACAGGGAGTAGGCAATGAGCAGTTCTTC
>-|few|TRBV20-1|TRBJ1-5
CSARGTLNQPQHF
TGCAGTGCTAGGGGCACCCTTAATCAGCCCCAGCATTTT
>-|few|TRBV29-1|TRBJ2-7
CSVEGVSYEQYF
TGCAGCGTTGAGGGGGTTTCCTACGAGCAGTACTTC
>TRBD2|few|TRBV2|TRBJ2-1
CASSDGGTNNEQFF
TGTGCCAGCAGTGACGGGGGGACTAACAATGAGCAGTTCTTC
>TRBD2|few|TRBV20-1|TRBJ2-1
CSAIDPGLAAEQFF
TGCAGTGCTATAGATCCGGGACTAGCCGCTGAGCAGTTCTTC
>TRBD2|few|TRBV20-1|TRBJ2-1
CSARDGWTSLNEQFF
TGCAGTGCTAGAGATGGCTGGACTAGCCTCAATGAGCAGTTCTTC
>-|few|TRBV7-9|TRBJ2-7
CASSPEGMRQYF
TGTGCCAGCAGCCCTGAGGGGATGCGGCAGTACTTC
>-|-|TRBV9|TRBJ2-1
CASSQHGADNEQFF
TGTGCCAGCAGTCAGCATGGTGCGGACAATGAGCAGTTCTTC
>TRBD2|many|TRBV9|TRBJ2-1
CASSPQGLAAISYNEQFF
TGTGCCAGCAGCCCTCAGGGACTAGCGGCAATCTCCTACAATGAGCAGTTCTTC
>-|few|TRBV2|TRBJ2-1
CASKPGLEEEQFF
TGTGCCAGCAAACCGGGACTTGAAGAGGAGCAGTTCTTC
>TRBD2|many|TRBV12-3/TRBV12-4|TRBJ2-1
CASAFRGVNEQFF
TGTGCCAGCGCGTTCCGGGGGGTCAATGAGCAGTTCTTC
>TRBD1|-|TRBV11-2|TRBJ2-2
CASSPNRGSNTGELFF
TGTGCCAGCAGCCCTAACAGGGGGTCGAACACCGGGGAGCTGTTTTTT
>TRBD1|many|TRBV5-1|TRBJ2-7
CASSLGTGYEQYF
TGCGCCAGCAGCTTGGGGACAGGCTACGAGCAGTACTTC
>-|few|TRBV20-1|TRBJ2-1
CSARLGRGGYNEQFF
TGCAGTGCTAGATTAGGGCGGGGCGGCTACAATGAGCAGTTCTTC
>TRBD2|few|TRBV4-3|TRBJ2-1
CASSQDTGTSYNEQFF
TGCGCCAGCAGCCAAGATACAGGGACTAGTTACAATGAGCAGTTCTTC
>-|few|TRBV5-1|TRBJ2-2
CASSLVLLTQTGELFF
TGCGCCAGCAGCTTGGTTTTATTAACCCAAACCGGGGAGCTGTTTTTT
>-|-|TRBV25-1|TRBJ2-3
CASSELGLDTDTQYF
TGTGCCAGCAGTGAATTGGGACTCGACACAGATACGCAGTATTTT
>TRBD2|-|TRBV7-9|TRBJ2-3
CASSPWTSGGTDTQYF
TGTGCCAGCAGCCCATGGACTAGCGGGGGCACAGATACGCAGTATTTT
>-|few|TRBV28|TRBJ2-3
CASSLFGRGVTDTQYF
TGTGCCAGCAGTTTATTCGGCAGGGGAGTCACAGATACGCAGTATTTT
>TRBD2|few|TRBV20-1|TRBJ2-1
CSARVRDYNLYNEQFF
TGCAGTGCTAGAGTTAGGGACTATAACCTCTACAATGAGCAGTTCTTC
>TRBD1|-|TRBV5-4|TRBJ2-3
CASSWGQGRTDTQYF
TGTGCCAGCAGCTGGGGACAGGGCCGCACAGATACGCAGTATTTT
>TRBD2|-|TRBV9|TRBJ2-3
CASTSGVAGVDTQYF
TGTGCCAGCACCTCGGGCGTAGCGGGAGTTGATACGCAGTATTTT
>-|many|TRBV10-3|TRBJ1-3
CAIIPGQRNTIYF
TGTGCCATCATTCCCGGGCAGAGAAACACCATATATTTT
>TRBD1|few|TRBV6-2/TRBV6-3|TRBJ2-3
CASSYSGRGSPDTQYF
TGTGCCAGCAGTTACTCGGGCAGGGGGAGCCCAGATACGCAGTATTTT
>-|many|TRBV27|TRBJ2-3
CASSFHSGSIVDTQYF
TGTGCCAGCAGCTTCCATTCAGGGTCGATTGTAGATACGCAGTATTTT
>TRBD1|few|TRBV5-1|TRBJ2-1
CASSSGGTGVIEQFF
TGCGCCAGCAGCTCTGGCGGGACAGGGGTCATTGAGCAGTTCTTC
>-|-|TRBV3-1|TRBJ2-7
CASSQDYLSYEQYF
TGTGCCAGCAGCCAAGATTATTTGTCCTACGAGCAGTACTTC
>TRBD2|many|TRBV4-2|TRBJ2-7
CASRSGLADEQYF
TGTGCCAGCAGATCGGGACTAGCTGACGAGCAGTACTTC
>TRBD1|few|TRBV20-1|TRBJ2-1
CSASTGTVNNEQFF
TGCAGTGCTAGTACCGGGACAGTGAACAATGAGCAGTTCTTC
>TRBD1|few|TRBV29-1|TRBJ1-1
CSVDEGANMNTEAFF
TGCAGCGTTGACGAGGGGGCGAACATGAACACTGAAGCTTTCTTT